The source of this TCR beta chain is a study of blood T cell repertoires in COVID-19. In the study overall: Samples taken during acute and convalescent COVID-19 were collected in the United States, Italy and Spain. PBMCs, B-cell-depleted T cells, or T cells were the source of the cDNA or gDNA that made up the material.

Per the germline V gene, CDR1 is SQVTM and CDR2 is ANQGSEA. The CDR3 contains 12 residues. The protocol was immunoSEQ multiplex PCR, while the TCRdb copy is restricted to in-frame clones and leaves out a portion. Among approximately 200,000 clones listed, 80% to 90% were seen once. The sequenced sample was peripheral blood. The chain links TRBV29-1 to TRBJ2-2; TRBD1 agrees at 7 bases. The clonotype was recovered from a human donor with active or convalescent COVID-19. The donor label of this sample is uncertain. The CDR3 is CTGTANTGELFF. The CDR3 DNA sequence: TGCACTGGGACAGCTAACACCGGGGAGCTGTTTTTT.